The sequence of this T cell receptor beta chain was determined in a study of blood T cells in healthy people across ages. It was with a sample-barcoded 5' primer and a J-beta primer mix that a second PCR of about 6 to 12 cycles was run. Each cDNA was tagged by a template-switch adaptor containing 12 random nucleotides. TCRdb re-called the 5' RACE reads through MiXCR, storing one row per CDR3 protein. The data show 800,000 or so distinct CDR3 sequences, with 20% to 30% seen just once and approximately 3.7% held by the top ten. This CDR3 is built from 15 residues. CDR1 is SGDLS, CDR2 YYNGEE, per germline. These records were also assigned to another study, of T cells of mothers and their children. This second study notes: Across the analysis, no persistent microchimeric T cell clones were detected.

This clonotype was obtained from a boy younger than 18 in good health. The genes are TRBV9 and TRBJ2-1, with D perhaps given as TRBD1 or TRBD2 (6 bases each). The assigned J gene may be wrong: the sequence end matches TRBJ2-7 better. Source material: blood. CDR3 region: CASSPPGAPSYEQYF. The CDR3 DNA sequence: TGTGCCAGCAGCCCTCCGGGGGCCCCTAGCTACGAGCAGTACTTC.